Listed here are 2 T cell receptor beta chains from one sample, sequenced in a study of response to subunit inactivated influenza vaccine. TCRdb independently ran MiXCR on the RT-PCR reads; one entry per CDR3 protein. The table has hundreds of thousands of distinct CDR3 sequences, 10% to 15% seen once; the top ten hold less than 15%. The sequencing used PBMCs from blood, collected roughly 48 days after vaccination. These receptors all stem from a man aged 50-60 years who received an inactivated influenza vaccine.

V is TRBV6-5 and J is TRBJ1-6, with TRBD1 matching 7 bases. Germline values: CDR1 MNHEY, CDR2 SVGAGI. The CDR3 runs 14 residues. The V gene end was trimmed by 2 bases and the J gene end by 9 bases; junction bases not matched to a gene: 4. DNA for the CDR3: TGTGCCAGCAGTTACGAGACAGGGCCTTCACCCCTCCACTTT. Translating it yields CASSYETGPSPLHF.

This clonotype was detected only a few times. The V and J genes are TRBV7-2 and TRBJ1-3; tentatively, D is TRBD1 (6 bases). The V and J ends lost 5 bases and 8 bases respectively, with 16 bases between them. The CDR3 covers 14 residues. CDR1 is SGHTA, CDR2 FQGNSA, per germline. The DNA for the CDR3 is TGTGCCAGCAGCCTACAGGGCCGGAGGGACACCATATATTTT. Its translation: CASSLQGRRDTIYF.